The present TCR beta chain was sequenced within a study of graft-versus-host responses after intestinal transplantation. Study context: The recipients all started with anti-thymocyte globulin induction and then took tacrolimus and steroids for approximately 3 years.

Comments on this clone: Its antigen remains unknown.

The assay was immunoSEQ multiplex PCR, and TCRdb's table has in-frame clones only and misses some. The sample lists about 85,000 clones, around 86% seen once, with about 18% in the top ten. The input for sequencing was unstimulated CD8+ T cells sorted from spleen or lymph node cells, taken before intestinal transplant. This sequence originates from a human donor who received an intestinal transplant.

CDR3 bases: TGTGCCAGCCAACAGGTGCCCGGGGAGGAGACCCAGTACTTC. It translates to CASQQVPGEETQYF. The J gene is TRBJ2-5, the V gene TRBV6-6; D possibly uses TRBD1 or TRBD2 (5 bases each). CDR3 size: 14 residues. Germline CDR1 MNHNY, CDR2 SVGAGI (reference sequence). V lost 8 bases and J 5 bases, leaving 18 bases between the germline ends.